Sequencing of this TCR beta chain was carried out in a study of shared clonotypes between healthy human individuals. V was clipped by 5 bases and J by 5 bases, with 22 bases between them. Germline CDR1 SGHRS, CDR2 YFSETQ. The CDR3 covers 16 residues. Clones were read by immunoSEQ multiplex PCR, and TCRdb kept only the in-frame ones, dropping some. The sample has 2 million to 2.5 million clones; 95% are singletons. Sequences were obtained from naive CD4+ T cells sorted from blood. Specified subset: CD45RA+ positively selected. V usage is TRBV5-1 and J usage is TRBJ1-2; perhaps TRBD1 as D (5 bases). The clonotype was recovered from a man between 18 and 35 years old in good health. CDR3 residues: CASRGLTAQFFYGYTF. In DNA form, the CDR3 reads TGCGCCAGCAGGGGGCTGACAGCCCAGTTTTTTTATGGCTACACCTTC.